Each of the 8 T cell receptor beta chains below was sequenced from the same sample in a study of cytomegalovirus exposure and HLA in healthy donors. PCR was performed using 60 Vbeta and 13 Jbeta primers. Only in-frame clones appear in the TCRdb table, and some are missing; sequencing was by immunoSEQ multiplex PCR. The sample lists 150,000 to 250,000 clones, roughly four fifths occurring once. Input material: PBMCs. Source of these receptors: a young man in good health and CMV-seronegative.

The V call is TRBV18, the J call TRBJ2-7, with 9 positions matching TRBD2. Germline-derived CDR1 and CDR2 are KGHSH and LQKENI. The CDR3 loop spans 15 amino acids. V shed 0 bases, J shed 6 bases, and the junction held 6 bases outside the gene matches. The CDR3 spells CASSPPGLASSEQYF. The CDR3 coding sequence is TGTGCCAGCTCACCACCGGGACTAGCTTCATCCGAGCAGTACTTC.

The genes are TRBV28 and TRBJ2-1; D perhaps matches TRBD2 (10 bases). Germline lookup yields CDR1 MDHEN and CDR2 SYDVKM. Trimming pared 5 bases from V and 5 bases from J, leaving 28 bases between. The CDR3 runs 19 residues. CDR3 nucleotides: TGTGCCAGCAGTAAGGGACAGGGCGGTAAAAGCGGGAGGGACAATGAGCAGTTCTTC. This encodes CASSKGQGGKSGRDNEQFF. Using reference TRBV28 and TRBJ2-1 for the parts outside the CDR3, the full variable domain is DVKVTQSSRYLVKRTGEKVFLECVQDMDHENMFWYRQDPGLGLRLIYFSYDVKMKEKGDIPEGYSVSREKKERFSLILESASTNQTSMYLCASSKGQGGKSGRDNEQFFGPGTRLTVL.

The chain employs TRBV5-1 and TRBJ1-1, with 9 bases matching TRBD1. After removal of 3 bases from V and 3 bases from J, the junction contained 9 bases not matched to a gene. The CDR3 runs 16 residues. The germline V gene has CDR1 SGHRS and CDR2 YFSETQ. The CDR3 here is CASSSGTGPGDTEAFF. In DNA form, the CDR3 reads TGCGCCAGCAGCTCCGGGACAGGGCCCGGGGACACTGAAGCTTTCTTT.

Only one count was recorded for this clone. The CDR3 loop reads CASIQTYEQYF. Here the CDR3 DNA reads TGTGCCAGCATTCAGACATACGAGCAGTACTTC. The chain has TRBV2 and TRBJ2-7; no definite D call. The V gene lost 7 bases and the J gene lost 4 bases, with 8 bases spanning the gap. CDR1 and CDR2 from the germline V gene are SNHLY and FYNNEI. The CDR3 is 11 amino acids.

The rearrangement uses TRBV27 and TRBJ2-3; 8 positions agree with TRBD2. J was trimmed by 3 bases and V by 6 bases; bases with no gene match: 5. CDR1 is MNHEY, CDR2 SMNVEV, per germline (reference sequence). The CDR3 consists of 14 residues. CDR3 nucleotides: TGTGCCAGCAGCCCAGGACTAGCAACAGATACGCAGTATTTT. Protein: CASSPGLATDTQYF.

The V gene is TRBV6-5, the J gene TRBJ2-2; possibly TRBD1 for D (5 bases). The ends were cut back, 11 bases at V and 6 bases at J, with 16 bases in the middle. Germline assignment: CDR1 MNHEY and CDR2 SVGAGI. The CDR3 totals 13 residues. The CDR3 is CAAFAGSAGELFF. The CDR3 DNA sequence: TGTGCCGCCTTTGCAGGGTCGGCCGGGGAGCTGTTTTTT.

The chain has TRBV5-6 and TRBJ2-7; possible D gene TRBD2, 5 bases. V was clipped by 4 bases and J by 6 bases, with 14 bases between them. The germline CDR1 and CDR2 sequences are SGHDT and YYEEEE. CDR3 size: 13 residues. CDR3 DNA: TGTGCCAGCAGCCCCGTGCCTCGGGGCGAGCAGTACTTC. It encodes CASSPVPRGEQYF.

The rearrangement joins TRBV5-1 to TRBJ1-5, with D perhaps TRBD1 (5 bases). This CDR3 comprises 14 residues. Trimming removed 1 base from V and 2 bases from J, with 7 bases in between. Germline values: CDR1 SGHRS, CDR2 YFSETQ. CDR3 region: CASSLQGGNQPQHF. In DNA, the CDR3 is TGCGCCAGCAGCTTGCAGGGTGGCAATCAGCCCCAGCATTTT.